This T cell receptor beta chain was profiled in a study of blood T cell repertoires in COVID-19. Across the whole study: Material from acute and convalescent COVID-19 was sourced from the United States, Italy and Spain.

CDR3 length: 14 residues. The germline V gene has CDR1 SGHNT and CDR2 YYREEE (reference sequence). V trimming: 4 bases; J trimming: 1 base; junction bases outside the gene matches: 2. Clones were sequenced by immunoSEQ multiplex PCR, and TCRdb holds only the in-frame ones, with some missing. This table has 200,000 or so clones, approximately 91% appearing once. This sequence was found in an older woman with acute or convalescent COVID-19. The chain uses TRBV5-4 and TRBJ2-5; 9 bases match TRBD2. Sequencing used peripheral blood. CDR3 DNA: TGTGCCAGCAGCCAGGGACTAGCCCAAGAGACCCAGTACTTC. It encodes CASSQGLAQETQYF.